Listed here is a single T cell receptor beta chain. As yet, its antigen is unknown. This entry belongs to a study of cytomegalovirus exposure and HLA in healthy donors. The study sampled nominally healthy donors, though unrecorded immune exposures were likely. Findings and limits, study-wide: As confirmed in vitro, three CMV-associated chains were specific for CMV antigens. In a later analysis, CMV-associated beta chains were mostly HLA-associated, it appeared.

PCR used 60 Vbeta primers and 13 Jbeta primers. The assay was immunoSEQ multiplex PCR, and TCRdb's table has in-frame clones only and misses some. The table lists some 170,000 clones, 75% to 85% of them singletons, with about 4.3% in the top ten. The clonotype was recovered from a man younger than 45 in good health and CMV-seronegative. Input material: PBMCs.

The CDR3 DNA sequence: TGTGCCAGCAGCTTAGATTTCGACAGGGGGCACTATGGCTACACCTTC. It is translated as CASSLDFDRGHYGYTF. The chain uses TRBV7-9 and TRBJ1-2; 10 bases match TRBD1. Per germline, CDR1 SEHNR and CDR2 FQNEAQ (reference sequence). CDR3 length: 16 amino acids. V trimming: 1 base; J trimming: 3 bases; junction bases outside the gene matches: 5.